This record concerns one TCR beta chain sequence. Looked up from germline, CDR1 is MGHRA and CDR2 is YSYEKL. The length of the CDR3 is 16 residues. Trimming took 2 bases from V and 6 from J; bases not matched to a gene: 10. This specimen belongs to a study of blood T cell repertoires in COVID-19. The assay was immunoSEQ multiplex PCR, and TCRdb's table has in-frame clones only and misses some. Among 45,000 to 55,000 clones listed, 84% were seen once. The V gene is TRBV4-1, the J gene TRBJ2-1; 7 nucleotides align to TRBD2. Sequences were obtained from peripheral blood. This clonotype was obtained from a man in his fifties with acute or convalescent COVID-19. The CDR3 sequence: CASSQFSGRFPNEQFF. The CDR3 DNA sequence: TGCGCCAGCAGCCAATTTTCCGGGAGGTTTCCCAATGAGCAGTTCTTC.